The rows below give T cell receptor beta chains drawn from one sample of a study of human T cells and chemical hapten exposure. One entry per CDR3 protein, called by TCRdb with MiXCR from the RACE reads. The sample yields tens of thousands of distinct CDR3 sequences, 8.5% to 10% seen once. The starting material was whole blood, obtained in connection with sensitization to the hapten diphenylcyclopropenone (DPC). The receptors were sampled from a woman younger than 45 with alopecia areata. Some clones in this sample may be carry-over from other donors' samples. Both conserved end residues are part of each CDR3. The order of the fields is D gene, clone size, V gene, CDR3 protein. The D gene is left open where the match is weak. Part of the rows lack a size; the others show once, few, many or a class for expanded clones.

D gene: -
clone size: many
V gene: TRBV27
CDR3 protein: CASSLDLTPLYGYTF

D gene: TRBD1
clone size: -
V gene: TRBV10-3
CDR3 protein: CAISDDYRGEYGYTF

D gene: -
clone size: few
V gene: TRBV3-1
CDR3 protein: CASSQDGGRPGGTQYF

D gene: -
clone size: few
V gene: TRBV12-3/TRBV12-4
CDR3 protein: CASTLVDGVDTIYF

D gene: -
clone size: -
V gene: TRBV28
CDR3 protein: CASSSQIYGYTF

D gene: -
clone size: many
V gene: TRBV27
CDR3 protein: CASSPLGGLTDTQYF

D gene: -
clone size: many
V gene: TRBV20-1
CDR3 protein: CSESQQGPSYNEQFF

D gene: -
clone size: -
V gene: TRBV7-2
CDR3 protein: CASSLGAGPNEQYF

D gene: -
clone size: -
V gene: TRBV7-2
CDR3 protein: CASSLRAPGANVLTF

D gene: TRBD1
clone size: many
V gene: TRBV4-2
CDR3 protein: CASSRPGQGADTQYF

D gene: -
clone size: -
V gene: TRBV28
CDR3 protein: CASYPGTFNSPLHF

D gene: TRBD1
clone size: many
V gene: TRBV18
CDR3 protein: CASSSDRGGSTEAFF

D gene: -
clone size: few
V gene: TRBV5-4
CDR3 protein: CASSLEGPTDTQYF

D gene: -
clone size: -
V gene: TRBV20-1
CDR3 protein: CGAIERNPGNQPQHF